These 14 T cell receptor beta chains came from one sample sequenced in a study of blood T cells in healthy people across ages. A second roughly 6 to 12 cycle PCR used barcoded and J-beta primers. A single record per CDR3 protein comes from TCRdb applying MiXCR to the 5' RACE reads. The data hold hundreds of thousands of distinct CDR3 sequences, with about 28% observed a single time. Sequenced material: blood. The receptors were gathered from an elderly woman in good health.

This clonotype was observed at least ten times. V gene TRBV6-5 combines with J gene TRBJ2-1; maybe TRBD2 (6 bases). V dropped 4 bases and J dropped 9 bases, with 19 bases sitting between them. CDR3 length: 15 amino acids. CDR1 is MNHEY, CDR2 SVGAGI, per germline. The CDR3 loop reads CASSLRDRGVGEQFF. In DNA, the CDR3 is TGTGCCAGCAGTTTACGGGACCGCGGGGTTGGTGAGCAGTTCTTC.

This clonotype was picked up many times. A much larger clone differs from this one at a single base, so this may be a read error. V and J are TRBV5-1 and TRBJ2-3, with no clear D. The CDR3 runs 14 residues. V lost 3 bases to trimming and J lost 9 bases, with 17 bases between them. CDR1 SGHRS and CDR2 YFSETQ come from the germline V gene. The CDR3 bases are TGCGCCAGCAGCTGGGAAAGGGCCCGGTTGACGCAGTATTTT. This codes for CASSWERARLTQYF.

The table lists this clonotype with a few counts. Mismatch with germline at one junction end may stem from a read error. This chain joins TRBV7-3 and TRBJ2-3, with 15 bases lining up with TRBD2. The CDR3 totals 15 residues. CDR1 SGHTA and CDR2 FQGTGA come from the germline V gene. CDR3 region: CAGSSLGLAGGPTYF. The CDR3 DNA reads as TGTGCCGGCAGCTCACTTGGACTAGCGGGGGGGCCTACGTATTTT.

This clonotype was seen ten or more times. This chain joins TRBV5-5 and TRBJ1-2, with D possibly matching TRBD1 (5 bases). The germline V and J ends were trimmed by 2 bases and 4 bases, with 15 bases remaining between them. The CDR3 is 15 residues long. Germline-derived CDR1 and CDR2 are SGHKS and YYEKEE (reference sequence). CDR3 bases: TGTGCCAGCAGCTTTCCGGGACGGGAAATCTATGGCTACACCTTC. Translation: CASSFPGREIYGYTF.

The chain has TRBV6-2 or TRBV6-3 and TRBJ1-6; D call uncertain. V was cut by 5 bases and J by 0 bases, with 8 bases left in between. Germline V CDR1 and CDR2: MNHEY, SVGEGT. The CDR3 runs 15 residues. CDR3 DNA: TGTGCCAGCAGTGGCGCTAGCTCCTATAATTCACCCCTCCACTTT. Amino acid sequence: CASSGASSYNSPLHF.

This clonotype was counted ten times or more. The V call is TRBV5-1, the J call TRBJ2-3; TRBD2 matches 10 bases. The V segment lost 4 bases and the J segment 1 base; nucleotides outside the gene matches: 6. This CDR3 has 16 residues. Per the germline V gene, CDR1 is SGHRS and CDR2 is YFSETQ. In DNA form, the CDR3 reads TGCGCCAGCAGCCTCGGGACTAGCGAAGGCACAGATACGCAGTATTTT. Protein: CASSLGTSEGTDTQYF.

This clonotype was seen a handful of times. The chain employs TRBV7-2 and TRBJ1-5; tentative D call: TRBD1 (5 bases). V was trimmed by 7 bases and J by 5 bases, leaving 18 bases between them. Germline loops: CDR1 SGHTA, CDR2 FQGNSA. This CDR3 is 15 amino acids long. The CDR3 sequence: CASTNRQSFYQPQHF. CDR3 DNA: TGTGCCAGCACCAACCGACAGAGTTTTTATCAGCCCCAGCATTTT. Based on the CDR3 plus reference TRBV7-2 and TRBJ1-5, the full variable domain is GAGVSQSPSNKVTEKGKDVELRCDPISGHTALYWYRQSLGQGLEFLIYFQGNSAPDKSGLPSDRFSAERTGGSVSTLTIQRTQQEDSAVYLCASTNRQSFYQPQHFGDGTRLSIL.

The chain employs TRBV20-1 and TRBJ2-7; tentative D call: TRBD2 (7 bases). There are 12 residues in the CDR3. V was trimmed by 3 bases and J by 7 bases, leaving 13 bases between them. Germline V gives CDR1 DFQATT, CDR2 SNEGSKA (reference sequence). The CDR3: CSASRGAEEQYF. CDR3 nucleotides: TGCAGTGCTAGCCGGGGGGCTGAGGAGCAGTACTTC.

This clonotype turned up a few times. This CDR3 reads CASSQDISDRFNEKLFF. The DNA for the CDR3 is TGCGCCAGCAGCCAAGATATTAGTGACAGGTTTAATGAAAAACTGTTTTTT. The chain carries TRBV4-3 and TRBJ1-4, with D maybe TRBD1 (6 bases). Germline V gives CDR1 LGHNA, CDR2 YSLEER. V was pared by 0 bases and J by 4 bases, with 15 bases between. There are 17 residues in the CDR3.

The V gene is TRBV13, the J gene TRBJ2-3; 13 bases fit TRBD2. V lost 5 bases, J lost 2 bases, and 7 bases stayed unmatched. The CDR3 totals 17 residues. The V gene's germline CDR1 is PRHDT and CDR2 FYEKMQ (reference sequence). The CDR3 spells CASSPRTSGGPTDTQYF. CDR3 in DNA: TGTGCCAGCAGCCCAAGGACTAGCGGGGGCCCCACAGATACGCAGTATTTT.

This clonotype was seen repeatedly, ten times or more. The V gene is TRBV28, the J gene TRBJ2-5; D gene uncertain. Trimming stripped 4 bases from V and 1 base from J, with 4 bases between. CDR1 and CDR2 from the germline V gene are MDHEN and SYDVKM. The CDR3 consists of 12 residues. The CDR3 region is CASSYSQETQYF. Written as DNA, the CDR3 is TGTGCCAGCAGTTACTCCCAAGAGACCCAGTACTTC.

V and J are TRBV5-1 and TRBJ2-1; TRBD2 matches at 10 bases. The CDR3 runs to 15 residues. V lost 4 bases and J lost 5; bases outside the gene matches: 6. Germline assignment: CDR1 SGHRS and CDR2 YFSETQ. CDR3 sequence: CASSRGTSADNEQFF. CDR3 coding DNA: TGCGCCAGCAGCAGGGGGACTAGCGCAGACAATGAGCAGTTCTTC.

This clonotype was picked up many times. This chain links TRBV29-1 with TRBJ2-1; D uncertain. The CDR3 extends over 13 amino acids. Deletions cut 5 bases from V and 7 bases from J, with 15 bases between. Germline V gene sequence: CDR1 SQVTM, CDR2 ANQGSEA. The CDR3 sequence: CSVTAWGSNEQFF. DNA of the CDR3: TGCAGCGTTACAGCCTGGGGTTCGAATGAGCAGTTCTTC.

This clonotype was recorded many times. The V call is TRBV29-1, the J call TRBJ1-2; tentatively, D is TRBD1 (5 bases). CDR3 length: 12 residues. CDR1 SQVTM and CDR2 ANQGSEA come from the germline V gene. With 4 bases removed from V and 2 bases from J, the gap between germline ends came to 8 bases. The chain's CDR3 is CSVVQANYGYTF. In nucleotides, the CDR3 is TGCAGCGTTGTACAGGCAAACTATGGCTACACCTTC.